A selection of T cell receptor beta chains follows, all from one sample in a study of blood T cell repertoires in COVID-19. Using immunoSEQ multiplex PCR, the repertoire was profiled, and TCRdb retains in-frame clones only, with some absent. The table lists 57,000 or so clones, 70% to 85% of them singletons. Sequencing input: peripheral blood. The origin of the receptors is a woman of 80 years or more with active or convalescent COVID-19. CDR3s include the opening cysteine and the closing phenylalanine or tryptophan. D genes are given only for firm matches. Not every row has a clone size; where given, it reads once, few, many or a size class.

abundance: once
d_gene: TRBD1
v_gene: TRBV5-8
j_gene: TRBJ2-5
CDR3aa: CASSSYTIQGAWETQYF
CDR3nt: TGTGCCAGCAGCTCGTACACCATACAGGGGGCGTGGGAGACCCAGTACTTC

abundance: -
d_gene: TRBD1
v_gene: TRBV27
j_gene: TRBJ1-3
CDR3aa: CASSFRQGTIHTIYF
CDR3nt: TGTGCCAGCAGTTTTCGACAGGGGACCATCCACACCATATATTTT

abundance: once
d_gene: TRBD1
v_gene: TRBV28
j_gene: TRBJ1-1
CDR3aa: CASKGQGARRTEAFF
CDR3nt: TGTGCCAGCAAAGGACAGGGGGCGCGTCGGACTGAAGCTTTCTTT

abundance: once
d_gene: -
v_gene: TRBV20-1
j_gene: TRBJ1-1
CDR3aa: CSASPGAEAFF
CDR3nt: TGCAGTGCTTCCCCGGGGGCTGAAGCTTTCTTT

abundance: -
d_gene: -
v_gene: TRBV5-1
j_gene: TRBJ1-1
CDR3aa: CASSLQPYDEGEAFF
CDR3nt: TGCGCCAGCAGCTTACAGCCATATGACGAGGGTGAAGCTTTCTTT

abundance: -
d_gene: -
v_gene: TRBV5-1
j_gene: TRBJ2-2
CDR3aa: CASSSGWELFF
CDR3nt: TGCGCCAGCAGCTCAGGATGGGAGCTGTTTTTT

abundance: few
d_gene: TRBD2
v_gene: TRBV4-1
j_gene: TRBJ2-7
CDR3aa: CASSPLAGSSYEQYF
CDR3nt: TGCGCCAGCAGCCCCCTAGCGGGGAGCTCCTACGAGCAGTACTTC

abundance: -
d_gene: TRBD1
v_gene: TRBV5-1
j_gene: TRBJ1-6
CDR3aa: CASRQGEENSPLHF
CDR3nt: TGCGCCTCTCGACAGGGGGAAGAGAATTCACCCCTCCACTTT

abundance: few
d_gene: TRBD1
v_gene: TRBV30
j_gene: TRBJ1-2
CDR3aa: CAWGNRGSLRGYTF
CDR3nt: TGTGCCTGGGGCAACAGGGGAAGTTTGAGGGGCTACACCTTC

abundance: -
d_gene: -
v_gene: TRBV19
j_gene: TRBJ1-2
CDR3aa: CASSIAGGARSNYGYTF
CDR3nt: TGTGCCAGTAGTATAGCGGGGGGGGCGAGGAGTAACTATGGCTACACCTTC

abundance: -
d_gene: -
v_gene: TRBV6-4
j_gene: TRBJ1-5
CDR3aa: CASSLEVGQPQHF
CDR3nt: TGTGCCAGCAGTTTAGAGGTTGGTCAGCCCCAGCATTTT

abundance: -
d_gene: -
v_gene: TRBV4-2
j_gene: TRBJ2-5
CDR3aa: CASSQDLTASGTQYF
CDR3nt: TGTGCCAGCAGCCAAGATTTGACAGCTAGTGGGACCCAGTACTTC

abundance: once
d_gene: -
v_gene: TRBV19
j_gene: TRBJ1-4
CDR3aa: CASSSGQREKLFF
CDR3nt: TGTGCCAGTAGTTCTGGACAGCGTGAAAAACTGTTTTTT

abundance: few
d_gene: TRBD1
v_gene: TRBV18
j_gene: TRBJ1-1
CDR3aa: CASSPVIRTGIDTEAFF
CDR3nt: TGTGCCAGCTCACCGGTAATTCGGACAGGGATTGACACTGAAGCTTTCTTT

abundance: -
d_gene: -
v_gene: TRBV19
j_gene: TRBJ2-7
CDR3aa: CASTPPWGEPPYEQYF
CDR3nt: TGTGCCAGTACCCCGCCGTGGGGCGAACCTCCCTACGAGCAGTACTTC

abundance: -
d_gene: -
v_gene: TRBV2
j_gene: TRBJ1-1
CDR3aa: CASSEQGIEAFF
CDR3nt: TGTGCCAGCAGTGAACAGGGTATTGAAGCTTTCTTT

abundance: -
d_gene: -
v_gene: TRBV18
j_gene: TRBJ2-1
CDR3aa: CASSPRTGSSYNEQFF
CDR3nt: TGTGCCAGCTCACCCAGGACGGGGAGCTCCTACAATGAGCAGTTCTTC

abundance: -
d_gene: TRBD1
v_gene: TRBV19
j_gene: TRBJ1-2
CDR3aa: CASSMSGQDRRGYTF
CDR3nt: TGTGCCAGTAGTATGTCGGGACAGGACAGGAGAGGCTACACCTTC

abundance: -
d_gene: -
v_gene: TRBV4-2
j_gene: TRBJ1-2
CDR3aa: CASSQDGGGKIRGYTF
CDR3nt: TGTGCCAGCAGCCAAGATGGTGGGGGGAAGATAAGGGGCTACACCTTC

abundance: -
d_gene: TRBD1
v_gene: TRBV14
j_gene: TRBJ2-2
CDR3aa: CASSHVGQKNTGELFF
CDR3nt: TGTGCCAGCAGCCACGTGGGACAGAAAAACACCGGGGAGCTGTTTTTT

abundance: -
d_gene: TRBD1
v_gene: TRBV13
j_gene: TRBJ2-2
CDR3aa: CASSARDRATGGELFF
CDR3nt: TGTGCCAGCAGCGCCCGGGACAGGGCGACGGGCGGGGAGCTGTTTTTT

abundance: few
d_gene: TRBD2
v_gene: TRBV5-1
j_gene: TRBJ2-3
CDR3aa: CASSFGSGVTDTQYF
CDR3nt: TGCGCCAGCAGCTTTGGTAGCGGGGTCACAGATACGCAGTATTTT

abundance: -
d_gene: TRBD1
v_gene: TRBV19
j_gene: TRBJ1-2
CDR3aa: CASSIAVRQTGNYGYTF
CDR3nt: TGTGCCAGTAGTATAGCTGTGCGACAGACAGGGAACTATGGCTACACCTTC

abundance: -
d_gene: TRBD1
v_gene: TRBV6-5
j_gene: TRBJ1-1
CDR3aa: CASRDGQGGPEAFF
CDR3nt: TGTGCCAGCAGAGACGGACAGGGGGGTCCTGAAGCTTTCTTT

abundance: -
d_gene: TRBD1
v_gene: TRBV5-1
j_gene: TRBJ1-4
CDR3aa: CASSPTGTDEKLFF
CDR3nt: TGCGCCAGCAGCCCTACCGGGACAGATGAAAAACTGTTTTTT

abundance: few
d_gene: -
v_gene: TRBV12-3/TRBV12-4
j_gene: TRBJ1-2
CDR3aa: CASSGAARGGYTF
CDR3nt: TGTGCCAGCAGTGGGGCCGCCAGGGGTGGCTACACCTTC

abundance: -
d_gene: TRBD1
v_gene: TRBV30
j_gene: TRBJ1-5
CDR3aa: CAWNTGGQPQHF
CDR3nt: TGTGCCTGGAACACAGGGGGTCAGCCCCAGCATTTT

abundance: -
d_gene: -
v_gene: TRBV19
j_gene: TRBJ1-4
CDR3aa: CASSIASRRNEKLFF
CDR3nt: TGTGCCAGTAGTATAGCATCGAGGCGAAATGAAAAACTGTTTTTT

abundance: -
d_gene: -
v_gene: TRBV10-2
j_gene: TRBJ1-1
CDR3aa: CASRIEGKNTEAFF
CDR3nt: TGCGCCAGCAGGATTGAGGGCAAGAACACTGAAGCTTTCTTT

abundance: -
d_gene: TRBD2
v_gene: TRBV9
j_gene: TRBJ2-1
CDR3aa: CASSERAGAYNEQFF
CDR3nt: TGTGCCAGCAGCGAGAGGGCGGGAGCTTACAATGAGCAGTTCTTC

abundance: -
d_gene: TRBD1
v_gene: TRBV19
j_gene: TRBJ1-4
CDR3aa: CASSTASGTGDEKLFF
CDR3nt: TGTGCCAGTAGTACCGCCTCCGGGACAGGGGACGAAAAACTGTTTTTT

abundance: once
d_gene: TRBD1
v_gene: TRBV5-6
j_gene: TRBJ1-4
CDR3aa: CASSSNRGLVVEKLFF
CDR3nt: TGTGCCAGCAGCTCGAACAGGGGGCTTGTGGTCGAAAAACTGTTTTTT

abundance: -
d_gene: -
v_gene: TRBV9
j_gene: TRBJ2-1
CDR3aa: CASSPRGHYNEQFF
CDR3nt: TGTGCCAGCAGCCCCCGAGGCCATTACAATGAGCAGTTCTTC

abundance: -
d_gene: TRBD2
v_gene: TRBV4-2
j_gene: TRBJ2-5
CDR3aa: CASSQDSQRGGVATQYF
CDR3nt: TGTGCCAGCAGCCAAGATTCGCAGCGGGGGGGCGTCGCGACCCAGTACTTC

abundance: -
d_gene: -
v_gene: TRBV5-4
j_gene: TRBJ1-3
CDR3aa: CASSLAGRDSGNTIYF
CDR3nt: TGTGCCAGCAGTTTGGCCGGGAGAGACTCTGGAAACACCATATATTTT

abundance: few
d_gene: -
v_gene: TRBV11-2
j_gene: TRBJ1-1
CDR3aa: CASSFNGVGNTEAFF
CDR3nt: TGTGCCAGCAGCTTCAACGGGGTGGGGAACACTGAAGCTTTCTTT

abundance: few
d_gene: -
v_gene: TRBV5-4
j_gene: TRBJ1-1
CDR3aa: CASSHAGQGRNTEAFF
CDR3nt: TGTGCCAGCAGCCACGCCGGGCAGGGCAGGAACACTGAAGCTTTCTTT

abundance: -
d_gene: -
v_gene: TRBV11-2
j_gene: TRBJ2-7
CDR3aa: CASSLDSGLDRAYEQYF
CDR3nt: TGTGCCAGCAGCTTAGATTCTGGGCTAGACAGAGCCTACGAGCAGTACTTC

abundance: -
d_gene: -
v_gene: TRBV5-1
j_gene: TRBJ1-1
CDR3aa: CASSPTASNTEAFF
CDR3nt: TGCGCCAGCAGCCCGACAGCTTCGAACACTGAAGCTTTCTTT

abundance: -
d_gene: TRBD1
v_gene: TRBV2
j_gene: TRBJ1-5
CDR3aa: CASTRQGENQPQHF
CDR3nt: TGTGCCAGCACCCGACAGGGGGAGAATCAGCCCCAGCATTTT

abundance: -
d_gene: -
v_gene: TRBV3-1/TRBV3-2
j_gene: TRBJ2-5
CDR3aa: CASSQGIGGRETQYF
CDR3nt: TGTGCCAGCAGCCAAGGAATCGGGGGGCGAGAGACCCAGTACTTC

abundance: -
d_gene: -
v_gene: TRBV6-5
j_gene: TRBJ1-2
CDR3aa: CASSYARGSYYGYTF
CDR3nt: TGTGCCAGCAGTTACGCGCGGGGATCCTACTATGGCTACACCTTC

abundance: -
d_gene: -
v_gene: TRBV11-2
j_gene: TRBJ1-1
CDR3aa: CASSTAGLGTEAFF
CDR3nt: TGTGCCAGCAGCACCGCGGGACTGGGCACTGAAGCTTTCTTT

abundance: -
d_gene: -
v_gene: TRBV14
j_gene: TRBJ1-2
CDR3aa: CASSQDTRRYTF
CDR3nt: TGTGCCAGCAGCCAAGATACCCGGAGGTACACCTTC

abundance: -
d_gene: -
v_gene: TRBV3-1/TRBV3-2
j_gene: TRBJ1-1
CDR3aa: CASSQRGWDTEAFF
CDR3nt: TGTGCCAGCAGCCAAAGGGGGTGGGACACTGAAGCTTTCTTT

abundance: -
d_gene: -
v_gene: TRBV5-1
j_gene: TRBJ2-5
CDR3aa: CASSTTVQETQYF
CDR3nt: TGCGCCAGCAGCACGACAGTCCAAGAGACCCAGTACTTC

abundance: few
d_gene: -
v_gene: TRBV6-1
j_gene: TRBJ1-2
CDR3aa: CASSEPGRRWTNYGYTF
CDR3nt: TGTGCCAGCAGTGAACCTGGGAGGAGGTGGACTAACTATGGCTACACCTTC

abundance: -
d_gene: -
v_gene: TRBV12-3/TRBV12-4
j_gene: TRBJ2-2
CDR3aa: CASTRGRELFF
CDR3nt: TGTGCCAGCACCCGAGGCAGGGAGCTGTTTTTT

abundance: -
d_gene: TRBD2
v_gene: TRBV3-1/TRBV3-2
j_gene: TRBJ2-1
CDR3aa: CASSYLSGATYNEQFF
CDR3nt: TGTGCCAGCAGCTACCTAAGCGGGGCGACCTACAATGAGCAGTTCTTC

abundance: once
d_gene: -
v_gene: TRBV12-5
j_gene: TRBJ1-1
CDR3aa: CASGSGQPNTEAFF
CDR3nt: TGTGCTAGTGGTTCGGGACAACCGAACACTGAAGCTTTCTTT

abundance: few
d_gene: -
v_gene: TRBV5-5
j_gene: TRBJ2-6
CDR3aa: CASSLTYTRSGANVLTF
CDR3nt: TGTGCCAGCAGCCTGACTTATACCCGATCTGGGGCCAACGTCCTGACTTTC

abundance: -
d_gene: TRBD1
v_gene: TRBV3-1/TRBV3-2
j_gene: TRBJ2-7
CDR3aa: CASSQPGQGGYEQYF
CDR3nt: TGTGCCAGCAGCCAACCCGGACAGGGCGGCTACGAGCAGTACTTC

abundance: few
d_gene: TRBD2
v_gene: TRBV11-3
j_gene: TRBJ2-5
CDR3aa: CASSTGLADKETQYF
CDR3nt: TGTGCCAGCAGCACGGGACTAGCGGATAAAGAGACCCAGTACTTC

abundance: -
d_gene: -
v_gene: TRBV2
j_gene: TRBJ2-3
CDR3aa: CASTITDTQYF
CDR3nt: TGTGCCAGCACTATCACAGATACGCAGTATTTT

abundance: -
d_gene: -
v_gene: TRBV4-2
j_gene: TRBJ1-2
CDR3aa: CASSPRGVGDGYTF
CDR3nt: TGTGCCAGCAGCCCCCGGGGGGTGGGAGATGGCTACACCTTC

abundance: -
d_gene: -
v_gene: TRBV19
j_gene: TRBJ1-5
CDR3aa: CASGTGRGQPQHF
CDR3nt: TGTGCCAGCGGAACAGGGCGAGGTCAGCCCCAGCATTTT

abundance: -
d_gene: -
v_gene: TRBV10-3
j_gene: TRBJ2-4
CDR3aa: CAISGAGSKNIQYF
CDR3nt: TGTGCCATCAGTGGAGCCGGGAGCAAAAACATTCAGTACTTC

abundance: -
d_gene: TRBD1
v_gene: TRBV5-5
j_gene: TRBJ1-1
CDR3aa: CASSLDRGRGPAEAFF
CDR3nt: TGTGCCAGCAGCCTGGACAGGGGAAGGGGGCCCGCTGAAGCTTTCTTT